This T cell receptor beta chain is drawn from a study of blood T cells in healthy people across ages (dated by TCRdb to between 2014 and 2016). A note on the overall study: In model experiments, template switching captured roughly one uniquely barcoded TCR beta cDNA molecule for every two T cells. The study measured age-related changes in TCR beta repertoire diversity using deep sequencing normalized with unique cDNA molecular identifiers. Donors were grouped into four age groups: young (average about 15 years), middle-aged (39), aged (around 60) and long-lived (over 80). For two donors (one aged 18 to 29 and one aged 80 or older), the study analyzed two additional independent replicas of 1 million unique cDNA reads from the same blood draw.

Including the terminal cysteine and phenylalanine, the CDR3 comprises 14 residues. The retained sequence is limited to the CDR3, 42 bases, with the frame set at the first base. The germline V and J ends show losses of 5 bases and 0 bases respectively, and no gene match explains 6 bases of the junction. The CDR1 and CDR2 encoded by the germline V gene are SQVTM and ANQGSEA. For this clonotype: What antigen it recognizes has not been identified. The input lacks base qualities; no much larger clone sits a single base away.

The investigation overall reported the following: The percentage of naive T cells measured by flow cytometry correlated strongly with observed TCR beta diversity. Estimates of total diversity based on one million sequenced T cells were considered lower bounds and underestimates. Because the CMV infection status of the donors was unknown, age-related changes in expanded clonotypes may potentially have been confounded. Compared with the aged group, the long-lived group had more naive CD4+ T cells, fewer expanded clones and increased TCR diversity, a pattern suggesting age selection. Conclusive comparison of naive and antigen-experienced compartments was prevented by the profiling of bulk unsorted PBMCs. As age increased, observed TCR beta diversity per million T cells dropped in a roughly linear way, and a significant reduction was already evident by age around 41.

Donors were about 36 systemically healthy Caucasian individuals from Russia aged roughly 6 to 95 years. Each donor gave 8 to 10 milliliters of peripheral blood, collected into EDTA-treated Vacutainer tubes. PBMCs were isolated by Ficoll-Paque density-gradient centrifugation, with at least 7 million obtained per sample. Trizol reagent was used to extract total RNA from the PBMCs, yielding at least 5.5 micrograms per sample. Naive CD45RAhigh/CD27high T cell percentages were measured by flow cytometry on a PBMC aliquot from every donor. Library preparation used 5' RACE. Sequencer: Illumina HiSeq 2500. The second PCR ran for about 6 to 11 cycles and used a J-beta primer mix along with a sample-barcoded 5' primer. Each TCR beta cDNA molecule received a unique molecular identifier from a template-switch 5' adaptor carrying 12 random nucleotides. Each sample yielded at least 2.5 million CDR3-containing paired-end reads. First-strand cDNA synthesis was performed from all RNA using the Mint cDNA synthesis kit, with priming by a TRBC-specific oligonucleotide. After uracil-DNA glycosylase treatment, a first 18-cycle PCR used universal primers M1SS and BC2_uni_R on all cDNA. Per the authors' processing: Each sample was normalized by randomly selecting 1 million high-quality reads, each carrying a distinct molecular identifier. Reads sharing molecular identifiers were discarded rather than binned into consensus sequences. MiTCR, run with a Q25 quality threshold and the strictest error-elimination algorithm, handled CDR3 identification, clonotype clustering and error correction. A nonparametric unseen species model using Euler transformation provided a lower-bound estimate of total TCR beta diversity. TCRdb redid the processing of the public reads, applying fastp at Q25 and MiXCR, and retained in-frame beta chains. Each entry is one CDR3 protein sequence, shown with its most common DNA and genes. The V and J calls reflect TCRdb's pipeline rather than the authors' work. Here the sample has around 800,000 distinct CDR3 sequences; 20% to 30% occur a single time. Roughly 3.1% of the sample belongs to the ten largest clones.

Separately, the same data were catalogued under a study of T cells of mothers and their children. From that second study: Donors were nine systemically healthy Caucasian individuals: three mothers and their six children. cDNA synthesis used all of the extracted RNA, with approximately 1.4 ug of RNA in each 15 ul reaction. In the second PCR, the M1S primer added sample barcodes and 2-4 random nucleotides. Over 10 million TCR beta CDR3 reads came from each mother, compared with some 3 million reads from each child. TCR recombination output is similarly shaped by thymic selection in related and unrelated pairs, with a minor effect exerted by inherited differences. Related mother-child pairs always showed normalized repertoire overlap that was slightly higher than in unrelated mother-child pairs, though the difference was never significant. No persistent microchimeric T cell clones were found, with a detection sensitivity of roughly 92 clones per million clonotypes. The study used deep NGS to compare TCR beta repertoires of mothers and children, seeking features distinguishing related mother-child pairs from unrelated individuals. The mean age was 40 +/- 4 years for the mothers and approximately 11 +/- 4 years for the children. After adapter ligation was performed with NEBNext reagents, the libraries were sequenced on an Illumina HiSeq 2000 with 100+100 nt paired-end reads. To prevent cross-contamination, the mother and child libraries were prepared a month apart and were sequenced in separate runs. For each donor, somewhere between about 500,000 and 2,000,000 distinct TCR beta clonotypes were identified. Naive TCR beta clonotypes were estimated from low-frequency clonotypes matched to each donor's FACS-determined naive share, without sorting.

This clonotype was sampled from a boy younger than 18 in good health. In this chain, TRBV29-1 is recombined with TRBJ2-5, with TRBD1 matching 7 junction bases. The sequenced material came from blood. The nucleotide sequence is given as TGCAGCGTTCGCCCGGGACAGTACCAAGAGACCCAGTACTTC. Translated, this is CSVRPGQYQETQYF.